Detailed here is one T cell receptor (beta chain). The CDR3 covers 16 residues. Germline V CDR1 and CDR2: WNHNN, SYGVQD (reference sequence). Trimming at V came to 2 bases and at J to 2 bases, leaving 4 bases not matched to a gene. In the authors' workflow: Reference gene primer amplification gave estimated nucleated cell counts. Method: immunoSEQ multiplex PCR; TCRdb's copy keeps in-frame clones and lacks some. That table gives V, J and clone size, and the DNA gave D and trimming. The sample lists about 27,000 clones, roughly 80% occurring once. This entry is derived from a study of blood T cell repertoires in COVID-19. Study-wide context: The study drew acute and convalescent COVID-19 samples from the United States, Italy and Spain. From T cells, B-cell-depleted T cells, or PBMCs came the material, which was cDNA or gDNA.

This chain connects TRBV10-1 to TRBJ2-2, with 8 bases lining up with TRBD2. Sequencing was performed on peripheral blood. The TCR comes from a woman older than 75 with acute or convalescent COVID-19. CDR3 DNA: TGCGCCAGCAGTGAGACGGGAGGGGCCAACACCGGGGAGCTGTTTTTT. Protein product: CASSETGGANTGELFF.